The present T cell receptor beta chain was sequenced within a study of blood T cell repertoires in COVID-19. Background on the study: Nucleic acid was either cDNA or gDNA, and it came from T cells, B-cell-depleted T cells, or PBMCs.

In the original processing: Cell counts per sample came from amplifying reference gene primers. Data came from immunoSEQ multiplex PCR; TCRdb stores just in-frame clones and leaves some out. V and J calls and clone size are given by that table; D and trimming were obtained from the DNA. The sample records some 140,000 clones, over 60% being singletons. The CDR3 is made up of 15 amino acids. Germline CDR1 is SGHDT and CDR2 is YYEEEE. V was shortened by 4 bases and J by 0 bases, with 11 bases between the two germline ends. In its sample, this clone was seen a few times. The J gene is TRBJ1-5, the V gene TRBV5-6; D gene ambiguous. Input material: peripheral blood. The sequence derives from an elderly man with acute or convalescent COVID-19. CDR3 loop: CASSKGLLSNQPQHF. In DNA form, the CDR3 reads TGTGCCAGCAGCAAAGGACTGCTTAGCAATCAGCCCCAGCATTTT. Using reference TRBV5-6 and TRBJ1-5 for the parts outside the CDR3, the full variable domain is DAGVTQSPTHLIKTRGQQVTLRCSPKSGHDTVSWYQQALGQGPQFIFQYYEEEERQRGNFPDRFSGHQFPNYSSELNVNALLLGDSALYLCASSKGLLSNQPQHFGDGTRLSIL.